This TCR beta chain was captured by sequencing in a study of CD8 T cells in ankylosing spondylitis. Scientists made TCR beta libraries using quantitative 5'-RACE with molecular barcodes. TCRdb re-called the 5' RACE reads with MiXCR, one entry per CDR3 protein. The sample records about 130,000 distinct CDR3 sequences, about 6.5% being singletons. This CDR3 has 15 residues. Germline loops: CDR1 SGHRS, CDR2 YFSETQ. The V and J ends lost 0 bases and 2 bases respectively, with 12 bases between them. This clonotype was observed many times. The chain links TRBV5-1 to TRBJ2-7; D might be TRBD2 (5 bases). The sample consisted of blood, either unsorted or a sorted T cell fraction (not recorded which). This TCR derives from a male donor with ankylosing spondylitis or in good health (not recorded which). CDR3 residues: CASSLDVGVTYEQYF. In DNA form, the CDR3 reads TGCGCCAGCAGCTTGGACGTGGGAGTCACCTACGAGCAGTACTTC. The variable domain in full, completed from reference TRBV5-1 and TRBJ2-7, reads KAGVTQTPRYLIKTRGQQVTLSCSPISGHRSVSWYQQTPGQGLQFLFEYFSETQRNKGNFPGRFSGRQFSNSRSEMNVSTLELGDSALYLCASSLDVGVTYEQYFGPGTRLTVT.